Ten or more counts support the clone carrying this T cell receptor beta chain. Its antigen is not known. This sample is part of a study of response to subunit inactivated influenza vaccine. Study observations and caveats: The authors suggested that few new T cells are recruited per seasonal influenza vaccination.

One entry per CDR3 protein, called by TCRdb with MiXCR from the RT-PCR reads. The sample records 280,000 or so distinct CDR3 sequences, around a fifth being singletons. Germline values: CDR1 WSHSY, CDR2 SAAADI. The CDR3 is 12 residues long. Germline trimming cut 4 bases from V and 8 bases from J; bases unmatched to any gene: 3. This TCR came from a man aged 45 to 70 who received an inactivated influenza vaccine. The material sequenced was PBMCs from blood, taken roughly 20 months after vaccination. V and J are TRBV10-2 and TRBJ1-2; TRBD1 agrees at 8 bases. CDR3 region: CASSAGGNGYTF. The CDR3 nucleotides read TGCGCCAGCAGTGCAGGGGGCAACGGCTACACCTTC.